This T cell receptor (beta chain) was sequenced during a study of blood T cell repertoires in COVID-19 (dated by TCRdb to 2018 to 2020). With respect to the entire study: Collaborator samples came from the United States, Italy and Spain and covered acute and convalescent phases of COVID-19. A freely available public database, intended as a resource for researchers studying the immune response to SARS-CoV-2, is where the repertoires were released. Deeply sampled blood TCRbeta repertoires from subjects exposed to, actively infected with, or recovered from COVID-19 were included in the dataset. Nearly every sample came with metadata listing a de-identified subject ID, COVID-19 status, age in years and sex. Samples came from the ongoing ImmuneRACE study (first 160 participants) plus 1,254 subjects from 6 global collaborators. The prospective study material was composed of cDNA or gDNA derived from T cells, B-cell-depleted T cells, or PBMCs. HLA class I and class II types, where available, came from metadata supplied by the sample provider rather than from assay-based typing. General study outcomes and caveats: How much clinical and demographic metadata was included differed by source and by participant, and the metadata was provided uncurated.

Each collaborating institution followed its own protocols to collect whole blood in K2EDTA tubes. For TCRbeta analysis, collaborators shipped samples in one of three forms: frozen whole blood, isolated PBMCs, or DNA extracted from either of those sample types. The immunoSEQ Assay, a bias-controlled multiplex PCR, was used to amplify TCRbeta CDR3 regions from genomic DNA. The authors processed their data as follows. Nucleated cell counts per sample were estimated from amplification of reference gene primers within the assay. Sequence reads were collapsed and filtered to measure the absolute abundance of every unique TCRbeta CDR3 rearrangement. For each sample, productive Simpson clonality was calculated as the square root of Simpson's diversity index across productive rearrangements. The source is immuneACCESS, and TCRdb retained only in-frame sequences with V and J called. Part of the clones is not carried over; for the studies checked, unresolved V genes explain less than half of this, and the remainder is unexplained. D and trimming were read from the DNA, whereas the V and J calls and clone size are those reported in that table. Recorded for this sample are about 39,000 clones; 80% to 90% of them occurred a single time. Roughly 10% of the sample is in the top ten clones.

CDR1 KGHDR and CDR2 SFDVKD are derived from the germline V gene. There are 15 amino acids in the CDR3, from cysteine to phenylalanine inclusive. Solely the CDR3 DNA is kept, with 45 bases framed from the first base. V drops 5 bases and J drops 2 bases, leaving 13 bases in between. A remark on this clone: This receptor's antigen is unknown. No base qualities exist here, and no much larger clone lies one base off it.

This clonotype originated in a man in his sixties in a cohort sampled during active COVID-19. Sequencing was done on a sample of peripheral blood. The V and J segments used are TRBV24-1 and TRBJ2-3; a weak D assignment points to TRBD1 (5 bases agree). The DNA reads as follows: TGTGCCACCAGTGGCAAGGGGTTTACCACAGATACGCAGTATTTT. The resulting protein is CATSGKGFTTDTQYF.